This TCR beta chain was identified during a study of OX40 agonist ivuxolimab in advanced cancers. Germline CDR1 is LNHDA and CDR2 is SQIVND (reference sequence). After removal of 9 bases from V and 2 bases from J, the junction contained 3 bases not matched to a gene. This CDR3 region has 14 residues. Libraries were prepared by immunoSEQ multiplex PCR; TCRdb keeps only in-frame clonotypes and omits some of them. The table lists some 26,000 clones, 77% of them singletons. This TCR was sampled from an adult with an advanced solid tumor such as melanoma, head and neck, liver or kidney cancer. Here the sequenced sample was CD4+ or CD8+ T cells sorted from blood, taken in a trial of the OX40 agonist ivuxolimab. The chain is built from TRBV19 and TRBJ2-6; 8 bases line up with TRBD1. CDR3 region: CASGQGAGANVLTF. Here the CDR3 DNA reads TGTGCCAGCGGACAGGGTGCTGGGGCCAACGTCCTGACTTTC.